This entry concerns a single T cell receptor beta chain. The antigen remains undetermined. The data belong to a study of OX40 agonist ivuxolimab in advanced cancers. In the study overall: Dose-escalation subjects each had hepatocellular carcinoma, melanoma, renal cell or head and neck cancer. The study, taken as a whole, reports: CD4+ and CD8+ blood T cells expanded clonally by week 6 at 0.1 to 3.0 mg/kg.

Produced via immunoSEQ multiplex PCR; TCRdb's table is partial and in-frame only. The sample contains fewer than 55,000 clones, roughly nine tenths of which appear only once. Germline V CDR1 and CDR2: PRHDT, FYEKMQ (reference sequence). This CDR3 has 16 amino acids. V was pared by 1 base and J by 4 bases, with 7 bases of the junction left unmatched. Here the sequenced sample was CD4+ or CD8+ T cells sorted from blood, taken in a trial of the OX40 agonist ivuxolimab. This sequence originates from an adult with an advanced solid tumor such as melanoma, head and neck, liver or kidney cancer. The rearrangement links TRBV13 to TRBJ1-2; TRBD1 matches at 9 bases. The CDR3 DNA reads as TGTGCCAGCAGCTTAGTTACAGGGGGCGTTACCTATGGCTACACCTTC. This gives the protein CASSLVTGGVTYGYTF.